These 28 T cell receptor beta chains share one sample of origin, sequenced in a study of identical twins. Via MiXCR, TCRdb re-called the 5' RACE reads, giving one row per CDR3 protein. The table has about 220,000 distinct CDR3 sequences, less than 8% seen once; the top ten hold 1.5% to 2.5%. This sample also appeared in a second study, on yellow fever vaccine responses in identical twins.

The sample comprised memory (CD45RO+) T cells sorted from blood. The receptors originated from a woman in her late teens or twenties in good health.

This rearrangement joins TRBV20-1 to TRBJ2-1; TRBD2 is a possible D gene (5 bases). V lost 0 bases and J 0 bases, leaving 15 bases between the germline ends. There are 17 residues in the CDR3. Germline V gene data show CDR1 as DFQATT and CDR2 as SNEGSKA (reference sequence). The CDR3 sequence: CSARDGGLKSSYNEQFF. CDR3 coding DNA: TGCAGTGCTAGAGATGGCGGACTGAAGAGCTCCTACAATGAGCAGTTCTTC.

This clonotype was counted ten times or more. The CDR3 sequence: CSYVGVGGELFF. The CDR3 DNA sequence: TGCAGCTATGTCGGGGTCGGCGGGGAGCTGTTTTTT. J is TRBJ2-2 and V is TRBV29-1, with TRBD2 as a possible D gene (5 bases). V lost 8 bases and J lost 7, with 14 bases in between. The CDR3 is 12 amino acids. Looked up from germline, CDR1 is SQVTM and CDR2 is ANQGSEA.

The chain links TRBV27 to TRBJ2-2; 13 positions match TRBD2. The CDR3 extends over 19 amino acids. Germline CDR1 is MNHEY and CDR2 is SMNVEV (reference sequence). V lost 4 bases, J lost 4 bases, and 12 bases stayed unmatched. The CDR3 spells CASSSPSGTSGAITGELFF. For the CDR3, the DNA is TGTGCCAGCAGTTCTCCCTCTGGGACTAGCGGGGCGATCACCGGGGAGCTGTTTTTT.

This clonotype was recorded at least ten times. The rearrangement links TRBV5-1 to TRBJ2-5; D is possibly TRBD2 (6 bases). This CDR3 has 14 residues. Germline lookup yields CDR1 SGHRS and CDR2 YFSETQ. The V and J ends lost 0 bases and 4 bases respectively, with 10 bases between them. CDR3 bases: TGCGCCAGCAGCTTGGGACTAGGCGGAGAGACCCAGTACTTC. Protein sequence: CASSLGLGGETQYF.

The chain employs TRBV6-5 and TRBJ2-5, with 9 nucleotides matching TRBD1. V lost 4 bases and J lost 5; bases outside the gene matches: 8. This CDR3 has 15 residues. Germline CDR1 reads MNHEY; CDR2 reads SVGAGI. The CDR3 DNA follows: TGTGCCAGCAGTTCGCCGGGACAGGGAATTGAGACCCAGTACTTC. Translated: CASSSPGQGIETQYF.

The chain couples TRBV5-1 to TRBJ1-1; D may be TRBD1 (5 bases). The V gene's germline CDR1 is SGHRS and CDR2 YFSETQ. This CDR3 region has 17 residues. V gave up 2 bases and J gave up 4 bases, with 21 bases separating them. The CDR3 DNA reads as TGCGCCAGCAGCTTTAAATTTATAGGGGAGGAATTCACTGAAGCTTTCTTT. Amino acid sequence: CASSFKFIGEEFTEAFF.

This clonotype was picked up many times. V gene TRBV5-1 combines with J gene TRBJ1-2; TRBD1 agrees at 10 bases. The germline gives CDR1 SGHRS, CDR2 YFSETQ. This CDR3 is built from 14 residues. V trimming: 0 bases; J trimming: 10 bases; junction bases outside the gene matches: 6. The CDR3 sequence is CASSLGGTGESYTF. In DNA, the CDR3 is TGCGCCAGCAGCTTGGGCGGGACAGGGGAGTCCTACACCTTC. Supplemented by reference TRBV5-1 and TRBJ1-2, the full variable domain reads KAGVTQTPRYLIKTRGQQVTLSCSPISGHRSVSWYQQTPGQGLQFLFEYFSETQRNKGNFPGRFSGRQFSNSRSEMNVSTLELGDSALYLCASSLGGTGESYTFGSGTRLTVV.

The J gene is TRBJ1-1, the V gene TRBV18; D gene ambiguous. The germline V gene encodes CDR1 KGHSH and CDR2 LQKENI. The CDR3 has 15 amino acids. Trimming cost V 3 bases and J 5 bases, with 16 bases left between them. The CDR3 coding sequence is TGTGCCAGCTCACCTATTTTGGCCACAGTGACTGAAGCTTTCTTT. Its translation: CASSPILATVTEAFF.

There are a few counts of this clonotype. The V and J genes are TRBV3-1 and TRBJ1-1; D uncertain. The CDR3 totals 14 residues. The germline CDR1 and CDR2 sequences are LGHDT and YNNKEL (reference sequence). Trimming took off 7 bases at V and 6 bases at J, with 18 bases between the two ends. The CDR3 region is CASTEGGRSPEAFF. The CDR3 nucleotides read TGTGCCAGCACCGAGGGAGGGAGATCCCCTGAAGCTTTCTTT.

The chain carries TRBV20-1 and TRBJ2-2, with D possibly being TRBD2 (6 bases). V gave up 3 bases and J gave up 6 bases, with 20 bases separating them. The germline V gene encodes CDR1 DFQATT and CDR2 SNEGSKA (reference sequence). There are 16 residues in the CDR3. CDR3 sequence reads: CSARPGGNPGSGELFF. DNA of the CDR3: TGCAGTGCTAGGCCCGGGGGAAACCCTGGATCCGGGGAGCTGTTTTTT.

The sample holds a few counts of this clonotype. The rearrangement uses TRBV6-2 or TRBV6-3 and TRBJ2-7; D unresolved. V dropped 0 bases and J dropped 2 bases, with 5 bases sitting between them. Germline assignment: CDR1 MNHEY and CDR2 SVGEGT. This CDR3 comprises 13 residues. CDR3 DNA sequence: TGTGCCAGCAGTTACTCTAGAACCTACGAGCAGTACTTC. Translated: CASSYSRTYEQYF.

This clonotype was detected many times. The chain carries TRBV25-1 and TRBJ1-4, with TRBD1 as a possible D gene (5 bases). This CDR3 has 15 amino acids. From germline, CDR1 is MGHDK and CDR2 SYGVNS. Trimming took 3 bases from V and 4 from J, leaving 12 bases between them. The DNA for the CDR3 is TGTGCCAGCAGTGATCCAGGGAGTAATAATGAAAAACTGTTTTTT. This gives the protein CASSDPGSNNEKLFF.

The chain couples TRBV15 to TRBJ1-6; possible D gene TRBD1, 6 bases. The CDR3 contains 14 residues. CDR1 is LNHNV, CDR2 YYDKDF, per germline (reference sequence). V dropped 5 bases and J dropped 11 bases, with 16 bases sitting between them. CDR3 DNA: TGTGCCACCAGCGGAGGGACAAGGGGAGCACCCCTCCACTTT. Translating it yields CATSGGTRGAPLHF.

V is TRBV3-1 and J is TRBJ2-1; possible D gene TRBD2, 5 bases. Germline CDR1 reads LGHDT; CDR2 reads YNNKEL (reference sequence). V was pared by 4 bases and J by 6 bases, with 13 bases between. There are 14 residues in the CDR3. The CDR3 reads CASSPPSAGNEQFF. The CDR3 bases are TGTGCCAGCAGCCCCCCTAGTGCGGGCAATGAGCAGTTCTTC.

This clonotype showed up many times. The V call is TRBV4-1, the J call TRBJ2-7, with 9 bases that match TRBD2. J was trimmed by 7 bases and V by 0 bases; bases with no gene match: 10. The CDR3 runs to 16 residues. Per the germline V gene, CDR1 is MGHRA and CDR2 is YSYEKL. The CDR3 sequence is CASSQDGLAGMGEQYF. The DNA for the CDR3 is TGCGCCAGCAGCCAAGATGGGCTAGCGGGAATGGGTGAGCAGTACTTC.

This clonotype was detected only a few times. The V and J genes are TRBV9 and TRBJ2-7; tentatively, D is TRBD2 (5 bases). Trimming left V 3 bases short and J 0 bases short, with 13 bases between. Germline CDR1 SGDLS, CDR2 YYNGEE. The CDR3 has 15 amino acids. The CDR3 reads CASSATGLGSYEQYF. The CDR3 DNA reads TGTGCCAGCAGCGCCACGGGGTTGGGCTCCTACGAGCAGTACTTC.

The chain has TRBV28 and TRBJ2-7, with no clear D. Trimming cost V 2 bases and J 7 bases, with 15 bases left between them. The CDR3 covers 14 residues. Per germline, CDR1 MDHEN and CDR2 SYDVKM. The CDR3 DNA is TGTGCCAGCAGTTTACCCCGGGCTTTCGGGGAGCAGTACTTC. This gives the protein CASSLPRAFGEQYF.

The rearrangement links TRBV7-6 to TRBJ2-3, with 8 bases aligning to TRBD2. This CDR3 region has 17 residues. After removal of 5 bases from V and 4 bases from J, the junction contained 14 bases not matched to a gene. CDR1 is SGHVS and CDR2 is FNYEAQ in the germline V gene. The DNA of the CDR3 is TGTGCCAGCAGCCTCCGGGGGGGGGAAGGGCCGGCAGATACGCAGTATTTT. Translated, it gives CASSLRGGEGPADTQYF.

The CDR3 region has the DNA TGTGCCAGCAGTTACCAGGCAGGGGGCACAGATACGCAGTATTTT. Translation: CASSYQAGGTDTQYF. The chain joins TRBV6-5 to TRBJ2-3; tentative D call: TRBD1 (6 bases). V lost 2 bases, J lost 1 base, and 10 bases lay in between. CDR1 is MNHEY and CDR2 is SVGAGI in the germline V gene. This CDR3 has 15 amino acids.

The V call is TRBV25-1, the J call TRBJ1-3, with D possibly TRBD1 on 6 matching bases. Per germline, CDR1 MGHDK and CDR2 SYGVNS. There are 14 residues in the CDR3. Trimming took 6 bases from V and 2 from J, leaving 11 bases between them. The CDR3 region has the DNA TGTGCCAGCAGCAGGGACACCGCTGGAAACACCATATATTTT. This sequence encodes CASSRDTAGNTIYF. The variable domain in full, completed from reference TRBV25-1 and TRBJ1-3, reads EADIYQTPRYLVIGTGKKITLECSQTMGHDKMYWYQQDPGMELHLIHYSYGVNSTEKGDLSSESTVSRIRTEHFPLTLESARPSHTSQYLCASSRDTAGNTIYFGEGSWLTVV.

The chain recombines TRBV6-6 with TRBJ1-1; D not resolved. CDR3 length equals 12 residues. The V gene lost 6 bases and the J gene lost 1 base, with 6 bases spanning the gap. The germline V gene encodes CDR1 MNHNY and CDR2 SVGAGI (reference sequence). The chain's CDR3 is CASRTENTEAFF. CDR3 DNA sequence: TGTGCCAGCAGAACAGAGAACACTGAAGCTTTCTTT.

The rearrangement links TRBV11-2 to TRBJ1-1; a possible D gene is TRBD1 (5 bases). V lost 1 base and J 1 base, leaving 10 bases between the germline ends. Germline V gene lookup returns CDR1 SGHAT and CDR2 FQNNGV. The CDR3 totals 15 residues. This CDR3 reads CASSLVQGWNTEAFF. The DNA for the CDR3 is TGTGCCAGCAGCTTAGTTCAGGGCTGGAACACTGAAGCTTTCTTT.

The chain combines TRBV20-1 with TRBJ2-5; D gene unclear. CDR3 length: 12 amino acids. Trimming took 6 bases from V and 6 from J, leaving 14 bases between them. Germline assignment: CDR1 DFQATT and CDR2 SNEGSKA (reference sequence). The chain's CDR3 is CSAKLGTKTQYF. The CDR3 DNA follows: TGCAGTGCCAAGCTAGGTACGAAGACCCAGTACTTC.

Concerning this clonotype itself: Mismatch with germline at one junction end may stem from a read error. The chain is built from TRBV7-2 and TRBJ2-3; 8 bases map to TRBD1. The germline V gene has CDR1 SGHTA and CDR2 FQGNSA. The CDR3 spans 16 residues. The CDR3 DNA follows: TGTGCCAGCAGCGTAGCAGGGGGCGGGATGGCAGATACGCAGTATTTT. It encodes CASSVAGGGMADTQYF.

This chain connects TRBV3-1 to TRBJ2-3; D is unclear. This CDR3 contains 16 residues. The V end was cut by 4 bases, the J end by 2 bases, with 16 bases between. Germline V CDR1 and CDR2: LGHDT, YNNKEL (reference sequence). In DNA, the CDR3 is TGTGCCAGCAGCCCCCGGGCCGAGATAGTCACAGATACGCAGTATTTT. Translated, it gives CASSPRAEIVTDTQYF.

This clonotype was found many times. The rearrangement links TRBV5-1 to TRBJ1-1, with 10 positions matching TRBD1. CDR3 length: 15 residues. Germline CDR1 is SGHRS and CDR2 is YFSETQ. Trimming cost V 3 bases and J 2 bases; bases outside gene matches: 4. CDR3 nucleotides: TGCGCCAGCAGCTCGGGACAGGGGCTTAACACTGAAGCTTTCTTT. Encoded protein: CASSSGQGLNTEAFF.

This clonotype was seen at least ten times. The chain carries TRBV4-1 and TRBJ2-1; the D call may be TRBD1 or TRBD2 (5 bases each). CDR3 length equals 13 residues. In germline, CDR1 is MGHRA, CDR2 YSYEKL. Deletions cut 4 bases from V and 8 bases from J, with 12 bases between. The CDR3 sequence is CASSLVRGDEQFF. The DNA for the CDR3 is TGCGCCAGCAGCCTCGTCCGGGGCGATGAGCAGTTCTTC.

In this sample, this clonotype turned up a few times. CDR3 protein: CASSLPGQGAGYGYTF. In nucleotides, the CDR3 is TGTGCCAGCAGCTTGCCGGGACAGGGGGCTGGCTATGGCTACACCTTC. The genes are TRBV5-6 and TRBJ1-2, with 12 bases identical to TRBD1. Germline V gene sequence: CDR1 SGHDT, CDR2 YYEEEE. J gave up 4 bases and V 1 base, and 5 bases lay outside the gene matches. The CDR3 has 16 amino acids.